These 8 T cell receptor beta chains were sequenced from one sample in a study of graft-versus-host responses after intestinal transplantation. These TCRs are of unknown antigen specificity. Clones were read by immunoSEQ multiplex PCR, and TCRdb kept only the in-frame ones, dropping some. The profile shows over 55,000 clones, over 75% of them singletons. The sample consisted of unstimulated CD4+ T cells sorted from spleen or lymph node cells, taken before transplant. These receptor sequences come from a human donor who was the organ donor for an intestinal transplant.

The chain recombines TRBV29-1 with TRBJ1-5, with D possibly matching TRBD1 (6 bases). The V end was cut by 7 bases, the J end by 2 bases, with 12 bases between. Per the germline V gene, CDR1 is SQVTM and CDR2 is ANQGSEA. This CDR3 is built from 13 residues. The CDR3 sequence: CSGTGPRNQPQHF. The CDR3 DNA sequence: TGCAGCGGAACAGGGCCTCGCAATCAGCCCCAGCATTTT.

The chain recombines TRBV7-9 with TRBJ1-1; 7 positions match TRBD1. The germline V gene has CDR1 SEHNR and CDR2 FQNEAQ (reference sequence). The CDR3 sequence is 14 residues long. V was clipped by 5 bases and J by 7 bases; unmatched bases: 10. CDR3 sequence: CASSSLQGNGEAFF. As DNA, the CDR3 is TGTGCCAGCAGCAGCTTACAGGGGAACGGTGAAGCTTTCTTT.

The CDR3: CAWSGHTNEKLFF. CDR3 sequence (DNA): TGTGCCTGGAGTGGACACACTAATGAAAAACTGTTTTTT. The chain recombines TRBV30 with TRBJ1-4; D unresolved. V lost 1 base and J 2 bases, leaving 5 bases between the germline ends. CDR1 is GTSNPN and CDR2 is SVGIG in the germline V gene (reference sequence). CDR3 length equals 13 residues. Based on the CDR3 plus reference TRBV30 and TRBJ1-4, the full variable domain is SQTIHQWPATLVQPVGSPLSLECTVEGTSNPNLYWYRQAAGRGLQLLFYSVGIGQISSEVPQNLSASRPQDRQFILSSKKLLLSDSGFYLCAWSGHTNEKLFFGSGTQLSVL.

CDR3 protein: CASSLNGREQYV. Written as DNA, the CDR3 is TGTGCCAGCAGTTTAAACGGGAGGGAGCAGTACGTC. The rearrangement uses TRBV28 and TRBJ2-7; 7 positions agree with TRBD2. Germline V CDR1 and CDR2: MDHEN, SYDVKM. This CDR3 contains 12 residues. V lost 2 bases to trimming and J lost 7 bases; unmatched junction nucleotides: 2.

This clone was seen only a few times. V usage is TRBV18 and J usage is TRBJ1-2; D is unresolved. V shed 3 bases and J shed 3 bases, with 8 bases lying between them. In germline, CDR1 is KGHSH, CDR2 LQKENI. CDR3 length: 13 amino acids. CDR3: CASSPRLDYGYTF. The CDR3 DNA reads TGTGCCAGCTCACCCCGACTCGACTATGGCTACACCTTC.

The V call is TRBV2, the J call TRBJ2-2; D perhaps matches TRBD1 (6 bases). CDR1 is SNHLY and CDR2 is FYNNEI in the germline V gene. V lost 6 bases and J lost 6, with 20 bases in between. This CDR3 contains 16 residues. CDR3 sequence (DNA): TGTGCCAGCAGCAAAGGGGGAACTAATGGCGCCGGGGAGCTGTTTTTT. Translation: CASSKGGTNGAGELFF.

In this sample, this clone turned up a few times. This chain connects TRBV7-9 to TRBJ2-3, with no clear D. Trimming took off 5 bases at V and 0 bases at J, with 3 bases between the two ends. The germline V gene has CDR1 SEHNR and CDR2 FQNEAQ (reference sequence). The CDR3 is 12 amino acids. The CDR3 sequence is CASSTSTDTQYF. Here the CDR3 DNA reads TGTGCCAGCAGCACTAGCACAGATACGCAGTATTTT.

The chain combines TRBV2 with TRBJ1-1, with D possibly being TRBD1 (6 bases). The V end lost 7 bases, the J end lost 7 bases, and 19 bases lay between the germline ends. The germline CDR1 and CDR2 sequences are SNHLY and FYNNEI. The CDR3 length is 14 residues. CDR3 bases: TGTGCCAGCATACGACAGGCGATAAAAAGTGAAGCTTTCTTT. It codes for CASIRQAIKSEAFF.